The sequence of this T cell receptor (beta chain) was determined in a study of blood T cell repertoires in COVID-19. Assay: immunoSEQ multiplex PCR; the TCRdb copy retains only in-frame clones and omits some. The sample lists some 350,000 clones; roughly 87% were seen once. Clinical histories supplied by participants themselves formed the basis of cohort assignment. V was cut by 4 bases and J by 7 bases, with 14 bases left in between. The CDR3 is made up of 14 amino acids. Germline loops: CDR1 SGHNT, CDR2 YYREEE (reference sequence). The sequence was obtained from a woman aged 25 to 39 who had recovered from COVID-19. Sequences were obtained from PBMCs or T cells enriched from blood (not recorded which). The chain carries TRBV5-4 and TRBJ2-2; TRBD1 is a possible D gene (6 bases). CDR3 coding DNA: TGTGCCAGCAGCGGGACACTGGAGATCGGGGAGCTGTTTTTT. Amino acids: CASSGTLEIGELFF.